Detailed here is one T cell receptor (beta chain). The antigen remains unidentified. Trimming at V came to 8 bases and at J to 3 bases, leaving 22 bases not matched to a gene. This CDR3 comprises 19 residues. This sample was included in a study of T cell responses to AZD1222 COVID-19 vaccine. Study outcomes and limitations: Donors were largely white British and mainly female; clonal diversity was possibly underestimated. Following two doses of AZD1222, Spike-specific TCR breadth and depth rose.

Sequencing was performed with immunoSEQ multiplex PCR; in TCRdb, only in-frame clones are kept and a portion is missing. The table lists about 130,000 clones, more than 75% of them singletons. Sequenced here: peripheral blood, sampled on day 0 of AZD1222 vaccination. The rearrangement links TRBV6-7 to TRBJ1-5, with 7 bases fitting TRBD1. TRBV6-7 is an ORF for which the function is uncertain. The TCR originated in an adult in good health. CDR3 in amino acids: CASPYTSETGRDINQPQHF. The DNA of the CDR3 is TGTGCCAGCCCTTATACCTCCGAGACAGGGAGGGATATCAATCAGCCCCAGCATTTT.